These 11 T cell receptor beta chains were all obtained from the same sample, sequenced in a study of low-dose radiotherapy and immunotherapy resistance in tumors. Specified time point: before trial treatment. With TRAV- and TRBV-specific primers, first-strand cDNA was made, covering the alpha and beta chains. TCRs were put through 20 PCR cycles of amplification with Phusion. A constant-region primer and the V-primer adapter served as the primer pair. TCRdb used MiXCR to reprocess the reads, holding one entry per CDR3 protein. The repertoire consists of 80,000 to 90,000 distinct CDR3 sequences, with about 18% occurring once and the leading ten covering 2.5% to 3.5%. The sequencing here drew on PBMCs, taken before treatment. The receptor set was obtained from a male donor with prostate cancer.

This clonotype came up a few times. Here the CDR3 DNA reads TGTGCCAGCAGTTTTCAGGATACGCAGTATTTT. Its protein product is CASSFQDTQYF. This chain joins TRBV12-3 or TRBV12-4 and TRBJ2-3, with no clear D. The V gene lost 3 bases and the J gene lost 6 bases, with 4 bases spanning the gap. The CDR3 length is 11 residues.

The sample holds a few counts of this clonotype. This chain links TRBV7-9 with TRBJ2-5, with D uncertain. Looked up from germline, CDR1 is SEHNR and CDR2 is FQNEAQ (reference sequence). The CDR3 has 13 residues. V lost 5 bases and J 5 bases, leaving 12 bases between the germline ends. As DNA, the CDR3 is TGTGCCAGCAGCCCGCCCCCCGGCGAGACCCAGTACTTC. Its translation: CASSPPPGETQYF.

On this clonotype: One base away lies a much larger clone, so this may be a sequencing read error. This chain connects TRBV4-1 to TRBJ2-7; D unclear. This CDR3 region has 16 residues. Between the trimmed V and J ends, which lost 0 bases and 1 base, there was a span of 13 bases. Germline V gene sequence: CDR1 MGHRA, CDR2 YSYEKL. Here the CDR3 DNA reads TGCGCCAGCAGCCAAGAGGTGGAATATAGTTCCTACGAGCAGTACTTC. Translation: CASSQEVEYSSYEQYF.

This clonotype was seen at least ten times. This chain links TRBV3-1 with TRBJ2-5, with 8 nucleotides matching TRBD2. With 3 bases clipped from V and 4 bases from J, the junction kept 10 bases outside the gene matches. CDR1 and CDR2 from the germline V gene are LGHDT and YNNKEL (reference sequence). This CDR3 is 16 amino acids long. CDR3 amino acids: CASSQDPGGARETQYF. CDR3 nucleotide sequence: TGTGCCAGCAGCCAGGACCCCGGGGGGGCCCGAGAGACCCAGTACTTC.

This clonotype was observed many times. The CDR3 here is CASSVGSNTEAFF. DNA for the CDR3: TGTGCCAGCAGTGTTGGGTCGAACACTGAAGCTTTCTTT. This chain joins TRBV2 and TRBJ1-1; D is unresolved. The CDR3 totals 13 residues. Germline V gene lookup returns CDR1 SNHLY and CDR2 FYNNEI. Trimming pared 4 bases from V and 1 base from J, leaving 7 bases between.

The table lists this clonotype with many counts. The rearrangement uses TRBV5-1 and TRBJ2-7; D tentatively reads TRBD1 or TRBD2 (5 bases each). CDR1 and CDR2 (germline): SGHRS, YFSETQ. The CDR3 is 13 amino acids. The V gene lost 9 bases and the J gene lost 3 bases, with 16 bases spanning the gap. DNA of the CDR3: TGCGCCACCCTAAGGGACCACGTCTACGAGCAGTACTTC. Residues: CATLRDHVYEQYF.

The table lists this clonotype with a count of one. This likely stems from a read error, as it lies one base from a far larger clone. This chain links TRBV29-1 with TRBJ2-5; D is unclear. Trimming cost V 6 bases and J 11 bases, with 16 bases left between them. Germline V gene data show CDR1 as SQVTM and CDR2 as ANQGSEA. The CDR3 extends over 11 amino acids. CDR3 residues: CSVAKYNEQYF. The CDR3 bases are TGCAGCGTAGCAAAATACAATGAGCAGTACTTC.

In regard to this clonotype: This probably arose from a read error, given a far larger clone one base away. The chain joins TRBV28 to TRBJ2-7, with 9 bases lining up with TRBD2. V dropped 10 bases and J dropped 7; count of bases not matched to a gene: 14. This CDR3 is built from 14 residues. Germline CDR1 and CDR2: MDHEN and SYDVKM. The CDR3: CATRAGGPVNEQYF. In nucleotides, the CDR3 is TGTGCCACCCGGGCGGGGGGGCCGGTGAATGAGCAGTACTTC.

On this clonotype itself: Germline and junction disagree at one end, which may indicate a read error. CDR3 sequence reads: CASSSSRGNYEQYF. DNA for the CDR3: TGTGCCAGCAGCTCCTCAAGAGGGAACTACGAGCAGTACTTC. The V call is TRBV5-1, the J call TRBJ2-7; D is perhaps TRBD2 (5 bases). The CDR3 has 14 amino acids. Germline CDR1 SGHRS, CDR2 YFSETQ.

This clonotype was picked up many times. The chain combines TRBV7-3 with TRBJ2-1; D might be TRBD2 (5 bases). The V gene's germline CDR1 is SGHTA and CDR2 FQGTGA. This CDR3 region has 15 residues. V was trimmed by 5 bases and J by 0 bases, leaving 11 bases between them. CDR3 amino acids: CASSLSGSSYNEQFF. CDR3 DNA sequence: TGTGCCAGCAGCCTCAGCGGCAGCTCCTACAATGAGCAGTTCTTC.

This clonotype was recorded many times. The gene calls are TRBV12-3 or TRBV12-4 and TRBJ1-2; tentative D call: TRBD1 (5 bases). The CDR3 consists of 17 residues. V lost 6 bases and J lost 0, with 20 bases in between. CDR3 in DNA: TGTGCCAGCAGCCAATCCGCCGGGACTTCAACTAACTATGGCTACACCTTC. It is translated as CASSQSAGTSTNYGYTF.